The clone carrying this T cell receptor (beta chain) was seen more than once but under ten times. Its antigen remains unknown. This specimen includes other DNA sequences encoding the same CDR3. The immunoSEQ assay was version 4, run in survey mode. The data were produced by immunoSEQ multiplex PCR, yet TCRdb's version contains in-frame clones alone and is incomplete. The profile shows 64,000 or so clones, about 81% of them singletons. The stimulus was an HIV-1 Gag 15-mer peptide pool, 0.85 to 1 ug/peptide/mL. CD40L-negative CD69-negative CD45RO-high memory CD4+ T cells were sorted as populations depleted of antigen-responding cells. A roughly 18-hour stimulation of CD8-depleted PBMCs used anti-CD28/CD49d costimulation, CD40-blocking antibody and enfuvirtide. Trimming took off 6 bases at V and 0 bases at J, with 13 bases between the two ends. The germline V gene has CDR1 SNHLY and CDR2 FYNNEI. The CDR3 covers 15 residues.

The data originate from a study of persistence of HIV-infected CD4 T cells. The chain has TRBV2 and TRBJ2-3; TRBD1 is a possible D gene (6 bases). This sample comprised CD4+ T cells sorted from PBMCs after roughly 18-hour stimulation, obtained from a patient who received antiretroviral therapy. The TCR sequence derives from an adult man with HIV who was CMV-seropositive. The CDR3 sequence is CASSWTEPSTDTQYF. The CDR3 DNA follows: TGTGCCAGCAGCTGGACAGAACCTAGCACAGATACGCAGTATTTT.